Each of the 20 T cell receptor beta chains below was sequenced from the same sample in a study of T cells in narcolepsy (dated by TCRdb to the late 2010s). Library preparation employed the immunoSEQ multiplex PCR assay. Imported from immuneACCESS, the table was reduced by TCRdb to in-frame sequences with V and J called. These copies leave out some clones; in studies compared against another copy, an unresolved V gene accounts for under half, and the cause of the remainder is not known. This sample gives about 31,000 clones in total; 78% of them show up just once. Of the sample, over 0.95% falls within the top ten clones. Material for sequencing was CD45RA- memory CD4+ T cells from PBMCs. The cell subset or site label of this sample denotes: memory T cells sorted ex vivo from peripheral blood. These receptors originate from a human donor with narcolepsy.

The chain employs TRBV19 and TRBJ1-5, with D possibly TRBD1 on 6 matching bases. Germline-derived CDR1 and CDR2 are LNHDA and SQIVND (reference sequence). The CDR3 is 17 amino acids. The germline V and J ends were trimmed by 5 bases and 0 bases, with 17 bases remaining between them. The CDR3 DNA follows: TGTGCCAGTAGTCCAAGAGCAGGGGAGGCTAGCAATCAGCCCCAGCATTTT. It encodes CASSPRAGEASNQPQHF.

The chain employs TRBV5-1 and TRBJ1-1; 8 bases are a match to TRBD1. Germline V gene lookup returns CDR1 SGHRS and CDR2 YFSETQ. The CDR3 is 15 amino acids. V lost 3 bases and J lost 6; bases outside the gene matches: 10. This CDR3 is CASSYKTGAGAEAFF. CDR3 nucleotides: TGCGCCAGCAGCTATAAGACAGGGGCTGGCGCTGAAGCTTTCTTT.

This clone was counted only a few times. Written as DNA, the CDR3 is TGTGCCAGCGAGAGGGGGGGGAGTGGGTCCTACGAGCAGTACTTC. Encoded protein: CASERGGSGSYEQYF. This chain joins TRBV2 and TRBJ2-7; a weak D match, TRBD2 (7 bases). The germline V gene encodes CDR1 SNHLY and CDR2 FYNNEI. Trimming stripped 8 bases from V and 1 base from J, with 18 bases between. The CDR3 runs to 15 residues.

The chain employs TRBV6-1 and TRBJ2-5, with TRBD1 matching over 9 bases. V shed 6 bases, J shed 2 bases, and the junction held 1 base outside the gene matches. From germline, CDR1 is MNHNS and CDR2 SASEGT. The length of the CDR3 is 13 residues. CDR3: CASRGQGQETQYF. The DNA for the CDR3 is TGTGCCAGCAGGGGACAGGGACAAGAGACCCAGTACTTC.

This clone was detected only a few times. This chain uses TRBV27 with TRBJ2-4; tentatively, D is TRBD2 (6 bases). V gave up 4 bases and J gave up 0 bases, with 10 bases separating them. The CDR3 sequence is 15 residues long. Germline V gene lookup returns CDR1 MNHEY and CDR2 SMNVEV (reference sequence). The CDR3 here is CASSSGEVAKNIQYF. As DNA, the CDR3 is TGTGCCAGCAGTTCCGGGGAGGTAGCCAAAAACATTCAGTACTTC.

This rearrangement joins TRBV6-1 to TRBJ1-2, with D uncertain. The CDR3 has 14 residues. In germline, CDR1 is MNHNS, CDR2 SASEGT. V lost 5 bases, J lost 5 bases, and 15 bases lay in between. The CDR3 nucleotides are TGTGCCAGCAGTTGGGGAGCCCTTAGGTATGGCTACACCTTC. This translates into CASSWGALRYGYTF.

The CDR3 reads CASSSGMGVDYNEQFF. The CDR3 nucleotides are TGTGCCAGTAGTAGTGGTATGGGGGTTGATTACAATGAGCAGTTCTTC. The chain links TRBV19 to TRBJ2-1; D is possibly TRBD1 or TRBD2 (5 bases each). The CDR3 sequence is 16 residues long. V was shortened by 4 bases and J by 4 bases, with 17 bases between the two germline ends. Germline V CDR1 and CDR2: LNHDA, SQIVND (reference sequence).

This chain joins TRBV7-9 and TRBJ1-1; no clear D gene. The V end was cut by 7 bases, the J end by 0 bases, with 9 bases between. The CDR3 spans 13 residues. Germline loops: CDR1 SEHNR, CDR2 FQNEAQ (reference sequence). CDR3 sequence: CASNAEVNTEAFF. CDR3 DNA sequence: TGTGCCAGCAACGCCGAGGTGAACACTGAAGCTTTCTTT.

This clone was seen more than once but under ten times. V and J are TRBV5-6 and TRBJ2-7, with no clear D. In germline, CDR1 is SGHDT, CDR2 YYEEEE. Trimming took off 5 bases at V and 0 bases at J, with 3 bases between the two ends. CDR3 size: 11 residues. DNA for the CDR3: TGTGCCAGCAGTAGCTCCTACGAGCAGTACTTC. Translation gives CASSSSYEQYF.

J is TRBJ2-4 and V is TRBV15; 7 bases match TRBD2. V was pared by 5 bases and J by 3 bases, with 4 bases of the junction left unmatched. CDR1 is LNHNV and CDR2 is YYDKDF in the germline V gene (reference sequence). CDR3 length: 14 amino acids. In DNA, the CDR3 is TGTGCCACCAGCGGGGGAGGGGACAAAAACATTCAGTACTTC. It yields the protein CATSGGGDKNIQYF.

This rearrangement joins TRBV2 to TRBJ2-3; TRBD2 agrees at 13 bases. The ends lost 8 bases at V and 5 bases at J; junction bases unmatched: 4. CDR3 length: 14 residues. Per germline, CDR1 SNHLY and CDR2 FYNNEI. The CDR3 reads CASGLAGAGDTQYF. In DNA form, the CDR3 reads TGTGCCAGCGGACTAGCGGGAGCTGGAGATACGCAGTATTTT.

This rearrangement joins TRBV5-1 to TRBJ2-3; D is tentatively TRBD1 or TRBD2 (5 bases each). The germline CDR1 and CDR2 sequences are SGHRS and YFSETQ. The V end was cut by 3 bases, the J end by 6 bases, with 11 bases between. The CDR3 contains 13 residues. The CDR3: CASSWTGRDTQYF. The CDR3 nucleotides read TGCGCCAGCAGCTGGACGGGGCGGGATACGCAGTATTTT.

The J gene is TRBJ2-7, the V gene TRBV13, with 9 bases identical to TRBD2. Trimming cost V 5 bases and J 6 bases; bases outside gene matches: 14. The CDR3 runs to 16 residues. The germline CDR1 and CDR2 sequences are PRHDT and FYEKMQ (reference sequence). The CDR3 DNA sequence: TGTGCCAGCAGCATTAAAGGCGCTAGCGGGATTGGCGAGCAGTACTTC. Amino acid sequence: CASSIKGASGIGEQYF.

This CDR3 reads CASSSLAGQQETQYF. CDR3 in DNA: TGCGCCAGCAGTTCTCTAGCGGGACAGCAAGAGACCCAGTACTTC. This chain links TRBV5-1 with TRBJ2-5, with TRBD2 matching over 9 bases. After removal of 5 bases from V and 2 bases from J, the junction contained 7 bases not matched to a gene. Per germline, CDR1 SGHRS and CDR2 YFSETQ. The CDR3 spans 15 residues.

The V gene is TRBV9, the J gene TRBJ2-1; 7 bases match TRBD2. V lost 0 bases, J lost 9 bases, and 3 bases stayed unmatched. The germline gives CDR1 SGDLS, CDR2 YYNGEE. The length of the CDR3 is 13 residues. CDR3 protein: CASSVVGGGEQFF. The CDR3 region has the DNA TGTGCCAGCAGCGTAGTAGGCGGGGGTGAGCAGTTCTTC.

V is TRBV27 and J is TRBJ2-7, with D perhaps matching TRBD1 (6 bases). CDR1 MNHEY and CDR2 SMNVEV come from the germline V gene (reference sequence). V lost 5 bases and J 1 base, leaving 15 bases between the germline ends. The CDR3 contains 15 residues. CDR3 residues: CASSHPTGLSYEQYF. The CDR3 region has the DNA TGTGCCAGCAGTCATCCAACAGGGCTATCCTACGAGCAGTACTTC.

This clone was seen once. The chain joins TRBV15 to TRBJ2-1; weak D call: TRBD2 (6 bases). The germline V gene encodes CDR1 LNHNV and CDR2 YYDKDF (reference sequence). The CDR3 has 15 amino acids. V was shortened by 3 bases and J by 3 bases, with 12 bases between the two germline ends. The CDR3 DNA is TGTGCCACCAGCAGCTCACGGGGGAACTACAATGAGCAGTTCTTC. Its protein is CATSSSRGNYNEQFF. Full variable domain (outside the CDR3, taken from reference TRBV15 and TRBJ2-1): DAMVIQNPRYQVTQFGKPVTLSCSQTLNHNVMYWYQQKSSQAPKLLFHYYDKDFNNEADTPDNFQSRRPNTSFCFLDIRSPGLGDTAMYLCATSSSRGNYNEQFFGPGTRLTVL.

This clone was recorded a few times. V is TRBV7-3 and J is TRBJ1-3, with 7 bases that match TRBD1. This CDR3 contains 14 residues. V shed 10 bases and J 1 base; nucleotides not matched to a gene: 7. The V gene's germline CDR1 is SGHTA and CDR2 FQGTGA. CDR3 DNA: TGTGCCACCATCCTACAGGGGTCTGGAAACACCATATATTTT. Protein sequence: CATILQGSGNTIYF.

The CDR3 loop is CASSYYNPGTGERAFF. As DNA, the CDR3 is TGTGCCAGCAGTTACTACAATCCCGGGACAGGGGAACGTGCTTTCTTT. This chain links TRBV6-5 with TRBJ1-1; 10 bases are shared with TRBD1. This CDR3 spans 16 amino acids. V lost 1 base and J lost 11; bases outside the gene matches: 13. Germline lookup yields CDR1 MNHEY and CDR2 SVGAGI.

The chain combines TRBV7-3 with TRBJ2-5; maybe TRBD2 (5 bases). Per germline, CDR1 SGHTA and CDR2 FQGTGA. With 3 bases removed from V and 5 bases from J, the gap between germline ends came to 10 bases. There are 13 residues in the CDR3. CDR3 nucleotides: TGTGCCAGCAGCTTCGGGAATCGGGAGACCCAGTACTTC. Encoded protein: CASSFGNRETQYF.